Below are 13 T cell receptor beta chains sequenced from a single sample in a study of a mutant IDH1 vaccine in newly diagnosed glioma. The antigens these receptors bind are not known. As to time point: week 35, safety follow-up. With topical imiquimod, each dose of the vaccine consisted of 300 ug of mutant IDH1 20-mer peptide. The assay was immunoSEQ multiplex PCR, and TCRdb's table has in-frame clones only and misses some. The sample has 40,000 to 60,000 clones; 79% are singletons. Sequencing was performed on PBMCs, taken from a glioma patient whose treatment included an IDH1 peptide vaccine. These TCRs come from a man aged 40-49 years with glioma.

V usage is TRBV2 and J usage is TRBJ2-5, with 8 bases matching TRBD1. Germline trimming cut 4 bases from V and 3 bases from J; bases unmatched to any gene: 1. The CDR3 is 13 amino acids. The germline CDR1 and CDR2 sequences are SNHLY and FYNNEI. This CDR3 reads CASSVDREETQYF. The CDR3 DNA reads TGTGCCAGCAGTGTGGACAGGGAAGAGACCCAGTACTTC.

The genes are TRBV13 and TRBJ2-7, with D perhaps TRBD1 or TRBD2 (5 bases each). Germline values: CDR1 PRHDT, CDR2 FYEKMQ (reference sequence). The CDR3 extends over 15 amino acids. Trimming removed 3 bases at V and 1 base at J, with 13 bases between. In nucleotides, the CDR3 is TGTGCCAGCAGCTTGTCCGACAGCGGATCCTACGAGCAGTACTTC. It codes for CASSLSDSGSYEQYF.

This rearrangement joins TRBV18 to TRBJ1-2; 7 bases fit TRBD1. Trimming removed 2 bases from V and 8 bases from J; junction bases left unmatched: 11. Germline V gene sequence: CDR1 KGHSH, CDR2 LQKENI. CDR3 length: 15 amino acids. CDR3 in amino acids: CASSPKGTDLWGYTF. Here the CDR3 DNA reads TGTGCCAGCTCACCAAAGGGGACAGATCTCTGGGGCTACACCTTC.

Here the CDR3 DNA reads TGTGCCAGTAGTACCAATGCGGGTCGCGGAAACACCATATATTTT. Its protein product is CASSTNAGRGNTIYF. The chain has TRBV19 and TRBJ1-3; unclear D gene. CDR3 length: 15 amino acids. CDR1 LNHDA and CDR2 SQIVND come from the germline V gene (reference sequence). The germline V and J ends were trimmed by 4 bases and 4 bases, with 14 bases remaining between them.

The chain is built from TRBV4-2 and TRBJ2-3, with D unclear. From germline, CDR1 is LGHNA and CDR2 YNFKEQ. The CDR3 extends over 15 amino acids. V lost 6 bases and J lost 2, with 15 bases in between. CDR3 bases: TGTGCCAGCAGGGCCACCGGAGTAGCCACAGATACGCAGTATTTT. Translating gives CASRATGVATDTQYF.

The genes are TRBV7-9 and TRBJ1-6, with D possibly being TRBD1 (6 bases). The germline gives CDR1 SEHNR, CDR2 FQNEAQ (reference sequence). CDR3 size: 16 residues. V was clipped by 3 bases and J by 3 bases, with 12 bases between them. CDR3 sequence (DNA): TGTGCCAGCAGCTTCGGGGGCCCAGTCTATAATTCACCCCTCCACTTT. This gives the protein CASSFGGPVYNSPLHF. Combining the CDR3 with reference TRBV7-9 and TRBJ1-6 gives the whole variable domain DTGVSQNPRHKITKRGQNVTFRCDPISEHNRLYWYRQTLGQGPEFLTYFQNEAQLEKSRLLSDRFSAERPKGSFSTLEIQRTEQGDSAMYLCASSFGGPVYNSPLHFGNGTRLTVT.

This chain uses TRBV5-5 with TRBJ2-7; D not resolved. Germline-derived CDR1 and CDR2 are SGHKS and YYEKEE (reference sequence). V was shortened by 0 bases and J by 3 bases, with 10 bases between the two germline ends. The CDR3 loop spans 14 amino acids. CDR3: CASSLEVPGYEQYF. The CDR3 bases are TGTGCCAGCAGCTTGGAGGTTCCGGGCTACGAGCAGTACTTC.

This chain links TRBV5-1 with TRBJ1-4; no firm D call. Germline assignment: CDR1 SGHRS and CDR2 YFSETQ. This CDR3 spans 15 amino acids. V was pared by 0 bases and J by 0 bases, with 6 bases between. CDR3 amino acids: CASSLGSATNEKLFF. Here the CDR3 DNA reads TGCGCCAGCAGCTTGGGGTCCGCAACTAATGAAAAACTGTTTTTT. Using reference TRBV5-1 and TRBJ1-4 for the parts outside the CDR3, the full variable domain is KAGVTQTPRYLIKTRGQQVTLSCSPISGHRSVSWYQQTPGQGLQFLFEYFSETQRNKGNFPGRFSGRQFSNSRSEMNVSTLELGDSALYLCASSLGSATNEKLFFGSGTQLSVL.

This clone was observed a few times. The V and J genes are TRBV12-5 and TRBJ1-1; D remains ambiguous. The CDR3 length is 14 residues. Trimming stripped 1 base from V and 0 bases from J, with 6 bases between. Germline CDR1 LGHNT, CDR2 FRNRAP. The CDR3 nucleotides are TGTGCTAGTGGTTTGGGGGGAATGAACACTGAAGCTTTCTTT. Translated: CASGLGGMNTEAFF.

This clone turned up a few times. V gene TRBV29-1 combines with J gene TRBJ1-1, with D possibly TRBD1 on 6 matching bases. The CDR3 runs 14 residues. Per the germline V gene, CDR1 is SQVTM and CDR2 is ANQGSEA. V was cut by 4 bases and J by 4 bases, with 16 bases left in between. For the CDR3, the DNA is TGCAGCGTTGTCTATGGGGGCGCCGCCACTGAAGCTTTCTTT. It specifies CSVVYGGAATEAFF.

V and J are TRBV2 and TRBJ1-4; 10 bases map to TRBD1. Germline V gene sequence: CDR1 SNHLY, CDR2 FYNNEI. The CDR3 has 17 amino acids. J lost 6 bases, V lost 7 bases, and 14 bases had no gene match. CDR3 sequence reads: CASNPGQGGTVDEKLFF. CDR3 sequence (DNA): TGTGCCAGCAACCCCGGACAGGGGGGAACAGTTGATGAAAAACTGTTTTTT.

The sample holds one count of this clone. The genes are TRBV6-5 and TRBJ1-1; 8 bases match TRBD1. The CDR3 contains 14 residues. Germline CDR1 and CDR2: MNHEY and SVGAGI. The J segment lost 7 bases and the V segment lost 2 bases, leaving 6 bases of the junction unmatched. In nucleotides, the CDR3 is TGTGCCAGCAGTTACCTCGACAGGGGCGGTGAAGCTTTCTTT. Its translation: CASSYLDRGGEAFF.

This sequence joins TRBV27 and TRBJ1-3; D might be TRBD1 (6 bases). The CDR3 covers 15 residues. V lost 5 bases to trimming and J lost 1 base, with 12 bases between them. CDR1 and CDR2 (germline): MNHEY, SMNVEV (reference sequence). This chain's CDR3 is CASSPLGQSGNTIYF. DNA of the CDR3: TGTGCCAGCAGTCCACTAGGACAGTCTGGAAACACCATATATTTT.